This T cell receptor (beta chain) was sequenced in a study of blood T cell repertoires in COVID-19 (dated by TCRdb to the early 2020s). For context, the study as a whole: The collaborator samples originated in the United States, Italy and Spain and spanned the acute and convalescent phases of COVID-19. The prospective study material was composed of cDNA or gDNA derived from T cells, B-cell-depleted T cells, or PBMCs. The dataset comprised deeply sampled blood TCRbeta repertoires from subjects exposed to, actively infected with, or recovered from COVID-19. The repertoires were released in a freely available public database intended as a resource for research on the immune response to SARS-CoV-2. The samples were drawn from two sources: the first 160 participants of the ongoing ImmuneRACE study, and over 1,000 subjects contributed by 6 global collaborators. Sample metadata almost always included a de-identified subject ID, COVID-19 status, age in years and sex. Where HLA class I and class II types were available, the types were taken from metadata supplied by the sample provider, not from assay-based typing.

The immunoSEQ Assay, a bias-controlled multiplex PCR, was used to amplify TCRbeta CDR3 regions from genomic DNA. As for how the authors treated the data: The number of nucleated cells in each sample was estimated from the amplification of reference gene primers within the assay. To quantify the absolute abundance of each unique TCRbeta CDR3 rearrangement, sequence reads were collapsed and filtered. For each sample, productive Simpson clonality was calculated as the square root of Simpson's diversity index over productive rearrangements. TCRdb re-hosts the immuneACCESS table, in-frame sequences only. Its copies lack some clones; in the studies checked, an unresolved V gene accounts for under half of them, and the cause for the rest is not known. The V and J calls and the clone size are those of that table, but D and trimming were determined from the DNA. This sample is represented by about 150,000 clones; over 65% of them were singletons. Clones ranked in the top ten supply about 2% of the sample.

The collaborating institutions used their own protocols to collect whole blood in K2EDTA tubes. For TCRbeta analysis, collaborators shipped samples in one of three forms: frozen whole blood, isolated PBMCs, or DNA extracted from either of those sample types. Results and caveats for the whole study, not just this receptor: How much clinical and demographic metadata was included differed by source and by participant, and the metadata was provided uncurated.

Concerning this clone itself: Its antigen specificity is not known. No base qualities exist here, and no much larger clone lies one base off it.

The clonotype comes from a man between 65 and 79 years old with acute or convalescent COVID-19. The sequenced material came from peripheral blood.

This receptor has the CDR3 CASSLRAGNTGELFF. The sequenced DNA is TGTGCCAGCAGCCTCAGGGCCGGGAACACCGGGGAGCTGTTTTTT. Rearrangement joined TRBV7-9 to TRBJ2-2; the D gene is perhaps TRBD1, from 5 matching bases. V is shortened by 5 bases, J by 1 base, and the region joining them spans 11 bases. The CDR3, cysteine through phenylalanine, is 15 amino acids long. Just the 45-base CDR3 DNA is kept, in frame starting at base 1. From a lookup of the germline V gene (reference sequence), CDR1 and CDR2 are SEHNR and FQNEAQ.